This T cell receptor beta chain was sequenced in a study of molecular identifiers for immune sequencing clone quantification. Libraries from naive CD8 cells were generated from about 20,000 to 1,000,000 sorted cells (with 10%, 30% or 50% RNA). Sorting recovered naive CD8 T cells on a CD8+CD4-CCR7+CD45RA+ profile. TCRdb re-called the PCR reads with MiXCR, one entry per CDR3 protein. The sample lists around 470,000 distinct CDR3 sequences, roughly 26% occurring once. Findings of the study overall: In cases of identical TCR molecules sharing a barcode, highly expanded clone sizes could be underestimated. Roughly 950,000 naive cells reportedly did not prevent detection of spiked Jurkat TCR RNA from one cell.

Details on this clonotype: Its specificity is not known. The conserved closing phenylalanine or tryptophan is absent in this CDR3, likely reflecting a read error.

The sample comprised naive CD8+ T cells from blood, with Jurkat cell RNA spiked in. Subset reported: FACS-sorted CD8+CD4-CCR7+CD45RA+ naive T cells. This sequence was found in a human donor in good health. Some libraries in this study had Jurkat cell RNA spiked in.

CDR3 sequence reads: CASSFSGTMTNSNQPQHL. CDR3 nucleotides: TGTGCCAGCAGCTTCTCCGGGACCATGACAAATAGCAATCAGCCCCAGCATTTA. V gene TRBV6-2 or TRBV6-3 combines with J gene TRBJ1-5, with D possibly TRBD1 on 5 matching bases. The CDR3 has 18 amino acids. Germline CDR1 and CDR2: MNHEY and SVGEGT. V shed 6 bases and J shed 0 bases, with 21 bases lying between them.